The 26 T cell receptor beta chains given below trace back to one sample, sequenced in a study of T cell clonotyping in hematopoietic cell transplantation (dated by TCRdb to the early 2020s). The time point label for this specimen denotes: recipient sample taken at acute GVHD onset. Receptor libraries were prepared by the immunoSEQ multiplex PCR assay. TCRdb's version of the immuneACCESS table is confined to in-frame rearrangements and falls short of the full clone set. An unresolved V gene accounts for under half of the shortfall where checked; the remainder is of unknown origin. The sample has roughly 10,000 clones on record, about 84% of them singletons. Approximately 51% of the sample lies in the top ten. The specimen was PBMCs, collected at the time of graft-versus-host disease after allogeneic stem cell transplant. The origin of the receptors is a male patient aged 55 to 69 who had an allogeneic stem cell transplant from an unrelated donor, so the T cells may come from the graft donor. Some clones in this sample may be carry-over from other donors' samples.

The J gene is TRBJ1-5, the V gene TRBV19; unclear D gene. Trimming pared 1 base from V and 5 bases from J, leaving 18 bases between. The length of the CDR3 is 17 residues. Germline assignment: CDR1 LNHDA and CDR2 SQIVND (reference sequence). CDR3 amino acids: CASSIGLVRSGDQPQHF. The CDR3 nucleotides read TGTGCCAGTAGTATAGGATTGGTCAGGTCGGGCGATCAGCCCCAGCATTTT.

The V gene is TRBV2, the J gene TRBJ2-5; perhaps TRBD2 as D (5 bases). Germline loops: CDR1 SNHLY, CDR2 FYNNEI. The V end lost 2 bases, the J end lost 3 bases, and 10 bases lay between the germline ends. The CDR3 extends over 14 amino acids. CDR3 DNA sequence: TGTGCCAGCAGTGAAAGGCTAGCTGAAGAGACCCAGTACTTC. The encoded protein is CASSERLAEETQYF.

This chain uses TRBV5-1 with TRBJ1-2; 9 bases fit TRBD1. The CDR3 is 16 residues long. CDR1 SGHRS and CDR2 YFSETQ come from the germline V gene. Trimming cost V 4 bases and J 4 bases; bases outside gene matches: 11. The CDR3 loop is CASSNPGQGQTYGYTF. The CDR3 bases are TGCGCCAGCAGCAATCCGGGACAGGGACAAACCTATGGCTACACCTTC.

This chain joins TRBV11-2 and TRBJ1-4, with D unresolved. Deletions cut 5 bases from V and 6 bases from J, with 16 bases between. CDR1 is SGHAT, CDR2 FQNNGV, per germline. The CDR3 extends over 15 amino acids. CDR3 sequence (DNA): TGTGCCAGCAGCCCCCGCGGAGGGTGGGATGAAAAACTGTTTTTT. Protein product: CASSPRGGWDEKLFF.

The rearrangement uses TRBV9 and TRBJ1-1; D not certain. The CDR3 is 14 amino acids. From germline, CDR1 is SGDLS and CDR2 YYNGEE. Trimming stripped 2 bases from V and 0 bases from J, with 8 bases between. CDR3 nucleotide sequence: TGTGCCAGCAGCGTGGACGGAGTGAACACTGAAGCTTTCTTT. It encodes CASSVDGVNTEAFF.

In DNA, the CDR3 is TGCGCCAGCAGCCTAGGGACAGGGGGCTATGGCTACACCTTC. Translated: CASSLGTGGYGYTF. The genes are TRBV4-3 and TRBJ1-2; 11 bases map to TRBD1. Germline V CDR1 and CDR2: LGHNA, YSLEER. The length of the CDR3 is 14 residues. J gave up 4 bases and V 4 bases, and 2 bases lay outside the gene matches.

Relative to its sample, this clone is medium-sized. The rearrangement uses TRBV29-1 and TRBJ1-2, with D maybe TRBD1 (6 bases). Per the germline V gene, CDR1 is SQVTM and CDR2 is ANQGSEA. The CDR3 is made up of 15 amino acids. Trimming took off 0 bases at V and 3 bases at J, with 14 bases between the two ends. The CDR3 DNA reads as TGCAGCGTTGAAGAGTCCCAGGGGAAAGACTATGGCTACACCTTC. Protein sequence: CSVEESQGKDYGYTF.

V usage is TRBV27 and J usage is TRBJ2-3, with D perhaps matching TRBD1 (7 bases). CDR1 and CDR2 from the germline V gene are MNHEY and SMNVEV (reference sequence). This CDR3 is 16 amino acids long. Trimming left V 2 bases short and J 3 bases short, with 15 bases between. CDR3 in amino acids: CASSLQPGGYTDTQYF. For the CDR3, the DNA is TGTGCCAGCAGTTTACAGCCAGGGGGGTATACAGATACGCAGTATTTT.

The CDR3 region is CASSLAVTPDTQYF. The DNA of the CDR3 is TGCGCCAGCAGCTTGGCCGTAACACCAGATACGCAGTATTTT. The chain joins TRBV5-1 to TRBJ2-3; no reliable D call. Germline values: CDR1 SGHRS, CDR2 YFSETQ. V was trimmed by 0 bases and J by 4 bases, leaving 9 bases between them. The CDR3 consists of 14 residues.

The V call is TRBV6-5, the J call TRBJ1-1, with D possibly TRBD1 on 5 matching bases. The CDR3 contains 15 residues. With 7 bases removed from V and 0 bases from J, the gap between germline ends came to 15 bases. In germline, CDR1 is MNHEY, CDR2 SVGAGI. The CDR3 region has the DNA TGTGCCAGCACCCCCGGGGGGGTTATGAACACTGAAGCTTTCTTT. It yields the protein CASTPGGVMNTEAFF.

The chain is built from TRBV18 and TRBJ2-7; 8 positions agree with TRBD2. CDR1 KGHSH and CDR2 LQKENI come from the germline V gene. This CDR3 spans 17 amino acids. V lost 2 bases, J lost 7 bases, and 16 bases stayed unmatched. This CDR3 is CASSPGGTRTASGEQYF. The CDR3 DNA follows: TGTGCCAGCTCACCAGGAGGGACTAGGACCGCCTCGGGGGAGCAGTACTTC.

CDR3 bases: TGTGCCAGTAGTACCCAAAGGGACAGGGGGTTGGGCAATGAGCAGTTCTTC. This sequence encodes CASSTQRDRGLGNEQFF. The chain links TRBV19 to TRBJ2-1; 11 positions match TRBD1. V shed 4 bases and J 6 bases; nucleotides not matched to a gene: 11. The CDR3 consists of 17 residues. CDR1 and CDR2 from the germline V gene are LNHDA and SQIVND (reference sequence).

The rearrangement links TRBV25-1 to TRBJ2-7, with TRBD1 as a possible D gene (6 bases). This CDR3 has 14 residues. Germline values: CDR1 MGHDK, CDR2 SYGVNS. The germline V and J ends were trimmed by 5 bases and 2 bases, with 13 bases remaining between them. CDR3: CASSTGTPAYEQYF. DNA of the CDR3: TGTGCCAGCAGTACAGGGACACCGGCCTACGAGCAGTACTTC.

The genes are TRBV11-2 and TRBJ1-1; maybe TRBD1 (6 bases). V lost 7 bases to trimming and J lost 7 bases, with 13 bases between them. The CDR3 contains 12 residues. The germline V gene encodes CDR1 SGHAT and CDR2 FQNNGV. DNA of the CDR3: TGTGCCAGCACCAGAACAGGGTTTGAAGCTTTCTTT. It codes for CASTRTGFEAFF.

The chain links TRBV5-4 to TRBJ2-7, with TRBD2 identical over 9 bases. V lost 3 bases, J lost 3 bases, and 7 bases stayed unmatched. CDR1 and CDR2 from the germline V gene are SGHNT and YYREEE (reference sequence). This CDR3 is 15 amino acids long. The CDR3 DNA reads as TGTGCCAGCAGCTCGGGGACTAGCCGGGTCTACGAGCAGTACTTC. This gives the protein CASSSGTSRVYEQYF.

This rearrangement joins TRBV19 to TRBJ1-2, with D unclear. Germline V gene data show CDR1 as LNHDA and CDR2 as SQIVND (reference sequence). Between the trimmed V and J ends, which lost 5 bases and 3 bases, there was a span of 4 bases. The CDR3 sequence is 11 residues long. CDR3 sequence reads: CASSGHYGYTF. As DNA, the CDR3 is TGTGCCAGTAGTGGACACTATGGCTACACCTTC. The full variable domain, completed using reference TRBV19 and TRBJ1-2, is DGGITQSPKYLFRKEGQNVTLSCEQNLNHDAMYWYRQDPGQGLRLIYYSQIVNDFQKGDIAEGYSVSREKKESFPLTVTSAQKNPTAFYLCASSGHYGYTFGSGTRLTVV.

V and J are TRBV19 and TRBJ2-7; the match to TRBD1 covers 7 bases. Germline V gene sequence: CDR1 LNHDA, CDR2 SQIVND (reference sequence). The CDR3 has 14 amino acids. The ends lost 5 bases at V and 3 bases at J; junction bases unmatched: 7. CDR3 amino acids: CASSSAGTDYEQYF. In nucleotides, the CDR3 is TGTGCCAGTAGTTCGGCCGGGACAGACTACGAGCAGTACTTC.

V usage is TRBV5-1 and J usage is TRBJ1-1, with D maybe TRBD1 (5 bases). Trimming took 3 bases from V and 1 from J, leaving 7 bases between them. CDR1 and CDR2 (germline): SGHRS, YFSETQ. The CDR3 is 13 amino acids. The CDR3 nucleotides are TGCGCCAGCAGCTGGGGGACGAACACTGAAGCTTTCTTT. Residues: CASSWGTNTEAFF.

The rearrangement joins TRBV20-1 to TRBJ1-2; 7 bases agree with TRBD1. The CDR3 has 11 residues. Germline V lookup: CDR1 DFQATT, CDR2 SNEGSKA (reference sequence). Germline trimming cut 3 bases from V and 6 bases from J; bases unmatched to any gene: 1. The CDR3, as DNA: TGCAGTGCTAGCAGGGGGGATGGCTACACCTTC. This translates into CSASRGDGYTF.

The CDR3 nucleotides are TGTGCCAGCAGCTCGGAATTCAGGGCTTACGAGCAGTACTTC. The encoded protein is CASSSEFRAYEQYF. The gene calls are TRBV6-4 and TRBJ2-7; tentatively, D is TRBD1 (5 bases). Germline-derived CDR1 and CDR2 are MRHNA and SNTAGT. V was pared by 6 bases and J by 4 bases, with 16 bases between. This CDR3 has 14 amino acids.

The chain joins TRBV7-3 to TRBJ1-2, with D perhaps TRBD1 (5 bases). Looked up from germline, CDR1 is SGHTA and CDR2 is FQGTGA. The CDR3 length is 12 residues. Trimming cost V 6 bases and J 7 bases, with 12 bases left between them. CDR3 nucleotides: TGTGCCAGCAGTTCGGGCGGGGGTGGCTACACCTTC. It is translated as CASSSGGGGYTF.

This chain links TRBV6-6 with TRBJ2-1, with a possible D match to TRBD1 (5 bases). This CDR3 spans 13 amino acids. Germline assignment: CDR1 MNHNY and CDR2 SVGAGI (reference sequence). Trimming shortened V by 2 bases and J by 10 bases, and 12 bases separated the two germline ends. The CDR3 DNA reads as TGTGCCAGCAGTTACGCAGGGATGGGGGAGCAGTTCTTC. Its translation: CASSYAGMGEQFF.

The chain couples TRBV4-1 to TRBJ1-4, with no clear D. The CDR3 totals 16 residues. V lost 0 bases and J 0 bases, leaving 8 bases between the germline ends. Germline CDR1 MGHRA, CDR2 YSYEKL. This CDR3 is CASSQDGAPTNEKLFF. In nucleotides, the CDR3 is TGCGCCAGCAGCCAAGATGGAGCGCCAACTAATGAAAAACTGTTTTTT.

The rearrangement links TRBV2 to TRBJ2-7, with D possibly being TRBD1 (5 bases). The CDR3 runs to 14 residues. In germline, CDR1 is SNHLY, CDR2 FYNNEI. Trimming shortened V by 1 base and J by 5 bases, and 12 bases separated the two germline ends. The CDR3 sequence is CASSEVGEVHEQYF. DNA of the CDR3: TGTGCCAGCAGTGAAGTAGGGGAAGTCCACGAGCAGTACTTC.

This rearrangement joins TRBV11-3 to TRBJ2-7, with no clear D. The V gene lost 1 base and the J gene lost 3 bases, with 13 bases spanning the gap. CDR3 length equals 15 residues. CDR1 SGHNT and CDR2 YENEEA come from the germline V gene. CDR3 loop: CASSLAIRSCYEQYF. CDR3 DNA: TGTGCCAGCAGCTTAGCCATCCGAAGTTGCTACGAGCAGTACTTC.

The chain carries TRBV2 and TRBJ1-5; D is perhaps TRBD1 (5 bases). V was clipped by 6 bases and J by 5 bases, with 8 bases between them. The CDR3 runs 12 residues. CDR1 and CDR2 (germline): SNHLY, FYNNEI. The CDR3 loop is CASRQVDQPQHF. The CDR3 coding sequence is TGTGCCAGCAGACAGGTTGATCAGCCCCAGCATTTT.